The clone carrying this T cell receptor (beta chain) was detected a few times. Its antigen is unknown. Looked up from germline, CDR1 is SQVTM and CDR2 is ANQGSEA. Germline trimming cut 4 bases from V and 6 bases from J; bases unmatched to any gene: 5. The CDR3 contains 13 residues. Sequenced patients had shown CD8+CD57+ cell expansion by flow cytometry. In all patients, the disease was severe acquired aplastic anemia. Blood came from patients not yet given any therapy. This sample was included in a study of CD8+CD57+ T cells in acquired aplastic anemia. Genomic DNA served as template for TCR beta VDJ and CDR3 profiling. TCRdb ran MiXCR on the reads and lists one entry per CDR3 protein. The repertoire includes more than 150,000 distinct CDR3 sequences, almost 50% of them detected once, and 13% sits in the top ten. Points from the study as a whole: Comparison of patients with controls identified about 27 shared CD8+ CDR3 sequences.

The TCR was taken from a human donor with aplastic anemia. The chain joins TRBV29-1 to TRBJ2-7; 11 bases fit TRBD1. The specimen was sorted CD4+, CD8+, or CD8+CD57+ T cells (not recorded which) from PBMCs. This chain's CDR3 is CSVGTGGRREQYF. The CDR3 DNA reads as TGCAGCGTTGGGACAGGGGGCCGTCGCGAGCAGTACTTC.